The clone carrying this T cell receptor (beta chain) was counted between two and nine times. The ends lost 6 bases at V and 4 bases at J; junction bases unmatched: 2. Germline CDR1 is MNHEY and CDR2 is SMNVEV (reference sequence). The CDR3 consists of 13 residues. Repertoires were generated with immunoSEQ multiplex PCR, while TCRdb's copy carries only in-frame clones and drops some. The sample carries some 190,000 clones, about four fifths recorded once. The data originate from a study of blood T cell repertoires in COVID-19. What was sequenced was peripheral blood. The receptor was derived from a woman in her thirties or forties with COVID-19, enrolled during active disease. V gene TRBV27 combines with J gene TRBJ2-7; 11 nucleotides align to TRBD2. The CDR3 region is CASRTSGSYEQYF. The DNA for the CDR3 is TGTGCCAGCAGAACTAGCGGGAGTTACGAGCAGTACTTC.